This TCR beta chain was documented in a study of cytomegalovirus exposure and HLA in healthy donors. Researchers ran the PCR with 60 Vbeta and 13 Jbeta primers. The data were produced by immunoSEQ multiplex PCR, yet TCRdb's version contains in-frame clones alone and is incomplete. Found here are roughly 180,000 clones, roughly 82% of them singletons; the top ten hold 1.5% to 1.7%. The study sampled nominally healthy donors, though unrecorded immune exposures were likely. This CDR3 has 15 amino acids. CDR1 and CDR2 from the germline V gene are SGHVS and FNYEAQ. V was clipped by 5 bases and J by 0 bases, with 11 bases between them. In the case of this clone: The antigen remains undetermined.

Findings of the study overall: For most TCR sequences rarity was the rule, although some public TCRs occurred in many donors. As a later analysis showed, a missense DCLRE1C variant was linked to trimming of TCR beta V- and J-genes. Certain sequence variants were highly shared and formed a cluster, and this cluster was likely a sequencing artifact.

The sequence was obtained from a middle-aged man in good health and CMV-seronegative. The chain uses TRBV7-6 and TRBJ1-3, with D possibly TRBD1 on 6 matching bases. The sequenced sample was PBMCs. Here the CDR3 DNA reads TGTGCCAGCAGCCTCGGGACATCCTCTGGAAACACCATATATTTT. Encoded protein: CASSLGTSSGNTIYF.